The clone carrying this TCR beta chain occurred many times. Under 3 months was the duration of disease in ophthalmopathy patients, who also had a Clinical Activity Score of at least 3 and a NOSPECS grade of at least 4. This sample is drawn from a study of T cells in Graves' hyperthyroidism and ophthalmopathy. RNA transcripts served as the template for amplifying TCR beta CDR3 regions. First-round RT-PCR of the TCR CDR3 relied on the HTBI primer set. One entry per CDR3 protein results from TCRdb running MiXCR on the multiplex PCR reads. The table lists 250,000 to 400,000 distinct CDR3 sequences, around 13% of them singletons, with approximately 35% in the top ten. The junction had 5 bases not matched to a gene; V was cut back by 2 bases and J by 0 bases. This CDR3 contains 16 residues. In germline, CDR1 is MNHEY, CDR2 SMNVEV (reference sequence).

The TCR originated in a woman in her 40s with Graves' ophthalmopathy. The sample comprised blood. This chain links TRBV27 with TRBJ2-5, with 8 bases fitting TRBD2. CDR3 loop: CASSLIPGGYQETQYF. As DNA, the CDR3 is TGTGCCAGCAGTTTAATCCCGGGGGGGTACCAAGAGACCCAGTACTTC.